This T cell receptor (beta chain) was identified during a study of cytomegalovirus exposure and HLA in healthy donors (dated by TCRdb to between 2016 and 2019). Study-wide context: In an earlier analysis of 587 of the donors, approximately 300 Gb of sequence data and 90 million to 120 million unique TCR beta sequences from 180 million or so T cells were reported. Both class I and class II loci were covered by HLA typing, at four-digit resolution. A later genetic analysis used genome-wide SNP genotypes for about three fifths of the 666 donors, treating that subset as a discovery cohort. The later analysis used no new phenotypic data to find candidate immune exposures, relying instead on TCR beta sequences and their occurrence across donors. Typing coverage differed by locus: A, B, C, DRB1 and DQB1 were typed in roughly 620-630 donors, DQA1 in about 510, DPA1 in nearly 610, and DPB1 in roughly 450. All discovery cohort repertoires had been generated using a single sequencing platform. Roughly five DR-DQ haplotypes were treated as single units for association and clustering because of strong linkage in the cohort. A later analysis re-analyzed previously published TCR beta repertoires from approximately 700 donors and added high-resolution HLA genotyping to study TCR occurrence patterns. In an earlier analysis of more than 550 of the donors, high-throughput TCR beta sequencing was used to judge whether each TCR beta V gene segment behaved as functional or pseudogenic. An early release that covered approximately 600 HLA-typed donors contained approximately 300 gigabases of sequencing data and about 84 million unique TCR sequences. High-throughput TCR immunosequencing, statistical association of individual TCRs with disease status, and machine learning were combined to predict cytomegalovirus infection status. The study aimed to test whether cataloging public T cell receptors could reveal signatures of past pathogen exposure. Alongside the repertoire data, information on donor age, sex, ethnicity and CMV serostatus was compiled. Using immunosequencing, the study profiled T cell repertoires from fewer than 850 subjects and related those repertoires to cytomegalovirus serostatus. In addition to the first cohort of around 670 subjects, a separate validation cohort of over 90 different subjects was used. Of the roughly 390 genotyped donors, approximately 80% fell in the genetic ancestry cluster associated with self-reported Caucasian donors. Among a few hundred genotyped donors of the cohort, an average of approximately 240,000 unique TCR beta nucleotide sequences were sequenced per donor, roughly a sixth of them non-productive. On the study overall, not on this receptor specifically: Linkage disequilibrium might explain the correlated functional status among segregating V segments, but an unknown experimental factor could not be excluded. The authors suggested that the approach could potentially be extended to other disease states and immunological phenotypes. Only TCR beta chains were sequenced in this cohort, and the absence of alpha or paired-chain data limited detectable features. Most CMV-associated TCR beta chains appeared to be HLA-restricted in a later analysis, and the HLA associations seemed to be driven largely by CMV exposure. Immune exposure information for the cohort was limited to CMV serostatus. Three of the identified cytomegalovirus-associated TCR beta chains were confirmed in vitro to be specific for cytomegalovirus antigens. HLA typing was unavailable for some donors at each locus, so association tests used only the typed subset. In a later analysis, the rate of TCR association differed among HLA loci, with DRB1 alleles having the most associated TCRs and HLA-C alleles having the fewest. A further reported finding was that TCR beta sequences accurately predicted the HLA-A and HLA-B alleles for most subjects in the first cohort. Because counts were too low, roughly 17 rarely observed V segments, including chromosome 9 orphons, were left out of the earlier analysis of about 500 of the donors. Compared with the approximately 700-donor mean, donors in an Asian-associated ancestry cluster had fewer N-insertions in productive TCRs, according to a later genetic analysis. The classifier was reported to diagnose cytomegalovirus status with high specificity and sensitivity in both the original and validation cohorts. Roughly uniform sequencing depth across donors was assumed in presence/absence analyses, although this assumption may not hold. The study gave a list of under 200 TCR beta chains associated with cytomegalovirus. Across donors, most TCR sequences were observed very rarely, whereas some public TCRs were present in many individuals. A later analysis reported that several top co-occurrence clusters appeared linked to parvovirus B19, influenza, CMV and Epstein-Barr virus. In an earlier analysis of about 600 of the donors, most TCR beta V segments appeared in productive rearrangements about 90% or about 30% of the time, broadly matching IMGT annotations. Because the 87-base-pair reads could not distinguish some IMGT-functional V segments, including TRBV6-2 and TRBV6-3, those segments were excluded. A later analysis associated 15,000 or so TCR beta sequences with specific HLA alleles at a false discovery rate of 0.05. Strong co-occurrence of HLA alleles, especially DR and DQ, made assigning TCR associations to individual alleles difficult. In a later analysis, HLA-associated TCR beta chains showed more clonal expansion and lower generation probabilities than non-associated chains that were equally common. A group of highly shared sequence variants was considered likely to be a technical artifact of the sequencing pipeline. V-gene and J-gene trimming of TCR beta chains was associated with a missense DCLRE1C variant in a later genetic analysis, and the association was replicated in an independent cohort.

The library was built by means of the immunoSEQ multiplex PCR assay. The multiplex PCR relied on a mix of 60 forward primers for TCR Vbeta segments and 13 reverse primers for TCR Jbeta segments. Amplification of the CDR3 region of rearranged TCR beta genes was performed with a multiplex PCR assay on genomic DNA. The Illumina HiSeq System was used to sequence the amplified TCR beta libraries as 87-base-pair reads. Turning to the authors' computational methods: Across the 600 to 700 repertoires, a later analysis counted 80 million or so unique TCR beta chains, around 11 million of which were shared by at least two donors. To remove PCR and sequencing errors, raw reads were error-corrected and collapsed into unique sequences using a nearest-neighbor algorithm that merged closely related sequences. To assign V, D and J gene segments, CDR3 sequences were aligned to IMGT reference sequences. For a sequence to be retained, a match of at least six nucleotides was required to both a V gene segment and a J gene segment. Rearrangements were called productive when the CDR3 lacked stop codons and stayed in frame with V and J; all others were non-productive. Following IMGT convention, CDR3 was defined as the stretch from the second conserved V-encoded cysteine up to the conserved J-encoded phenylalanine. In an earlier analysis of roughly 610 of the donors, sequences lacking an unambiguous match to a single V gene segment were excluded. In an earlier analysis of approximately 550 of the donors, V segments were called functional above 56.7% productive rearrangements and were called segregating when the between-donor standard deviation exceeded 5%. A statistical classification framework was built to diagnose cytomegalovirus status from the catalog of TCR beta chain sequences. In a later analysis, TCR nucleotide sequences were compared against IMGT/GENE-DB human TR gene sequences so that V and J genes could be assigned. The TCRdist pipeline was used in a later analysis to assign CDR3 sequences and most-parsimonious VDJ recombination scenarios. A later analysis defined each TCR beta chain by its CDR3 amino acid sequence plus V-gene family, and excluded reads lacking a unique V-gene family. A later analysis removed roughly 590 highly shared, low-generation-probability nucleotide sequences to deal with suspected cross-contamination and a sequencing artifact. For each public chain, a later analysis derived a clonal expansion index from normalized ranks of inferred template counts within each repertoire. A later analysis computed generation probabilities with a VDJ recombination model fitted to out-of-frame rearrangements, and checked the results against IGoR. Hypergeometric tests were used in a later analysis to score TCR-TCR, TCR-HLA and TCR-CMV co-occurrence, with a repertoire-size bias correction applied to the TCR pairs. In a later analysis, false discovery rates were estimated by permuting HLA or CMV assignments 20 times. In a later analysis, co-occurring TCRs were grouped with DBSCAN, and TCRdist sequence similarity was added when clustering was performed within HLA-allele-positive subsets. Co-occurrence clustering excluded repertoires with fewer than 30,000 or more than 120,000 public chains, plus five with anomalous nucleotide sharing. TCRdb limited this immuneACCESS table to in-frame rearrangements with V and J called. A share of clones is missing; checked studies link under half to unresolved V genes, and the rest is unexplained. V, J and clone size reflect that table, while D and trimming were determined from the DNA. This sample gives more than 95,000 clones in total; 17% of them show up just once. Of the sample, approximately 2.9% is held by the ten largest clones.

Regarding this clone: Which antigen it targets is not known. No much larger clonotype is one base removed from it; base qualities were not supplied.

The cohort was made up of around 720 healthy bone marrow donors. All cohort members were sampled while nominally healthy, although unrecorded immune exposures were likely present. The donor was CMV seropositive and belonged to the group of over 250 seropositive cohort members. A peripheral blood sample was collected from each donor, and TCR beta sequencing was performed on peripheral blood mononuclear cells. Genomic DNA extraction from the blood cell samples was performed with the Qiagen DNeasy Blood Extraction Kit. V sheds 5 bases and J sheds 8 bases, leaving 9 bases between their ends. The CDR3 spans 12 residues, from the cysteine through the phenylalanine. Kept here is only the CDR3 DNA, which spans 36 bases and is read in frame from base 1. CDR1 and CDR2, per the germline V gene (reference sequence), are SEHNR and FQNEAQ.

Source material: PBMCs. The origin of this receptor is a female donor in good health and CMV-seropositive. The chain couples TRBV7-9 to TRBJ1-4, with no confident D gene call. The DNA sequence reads TGTGCCAGCAGCCAGGCGGGGGAAAAACTGTTTTTT. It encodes CASSQAGEKLFF.